The entry below describes one TCR beta chain. This sample was taken from a study of blood T cell repertoires in COVID-19. Study-wide context: Acute and convalescent COVID-19 samples came from the United States, Italy and Spain.

Germline V CDR1 and CDR2: SGHRS, YFSETQ. There are 13 residues in the CDR3. Trimming left V 4 bases short and J 8 bases short, with 13 bases between. In the original workflow: It was from reference gene primer amplification that nucleated cell counts were estimated. Libraries were prepared by immunoSEQ multiplex PCR; TCRdb keeps only in-frame clonotypes and omits some of them. The V and J calls and clone size were taken over from that table, and D and trimming were inferred from the DNA. This table holds 70,000 to 100,000 clones, 86% found once. This chain joins TRBV5-1 and TRBJ2-1, with D possibly TRBD2 on 5 matching bases. This clonotype was sampled from a man older than 75 with active or convalescent COVID-19. Sequencing input: peripheral blood. The CDR3 nucleotides are TGCGCCAGCAGCCAGGACTTCCGGGATGAGCAGTTCTTC. This encodes CASSQDFRDEQFF.